Below, one T cell receptor (beta chain) is given with its context. Its antigen is unknown. This record belongs to a study of T-cell reconstitution after alpha-beta-depleted transplantation in children. Unique molecular identifiers tagged the TCRbeta library. TCRdb processed the PCR reads anew with MiXCR; each CDR3 protein has one entry. The sample records about 460,000 distinct CDR3 sequences, approximately 10% being singletons. Study-level results: A year post-transplant, T-cell counts and diversity derived mostly from newly produced T cells. Surviving recipient T cells and thymic progenitors accounted for the high day-60 TCRbeta diversity observed in some patients.

The TCR was taken from a female patient under 10 years old who had a stem cell transplant for aplastic anemia, so the T cells may come from the graft donor. The sample was PBMCs, mostly from graft donor cells, taken 180 days after TCRalphabeta/CD19-depleted stem cell transplant.

CDR3: CASSVTGGYTDTQYF. In nucleotides, the CDR3 is TGTGCCAGCAGCGTCACAGGGGGTTATACAGATACGCAGTATTTT. The rearrangement uses TRBV11-3 and TRBJ2-3; 8 bases agree with TRBD1. Germline V gene lookup returns CDR1 SGHNT and CDR2 YENEEA. The CDR3 spans 15 residues. J lost 3 bases, V lost 5 bases, and 7 bases had no gene match.